Listed below are T cell receptor beta chains from one sample, sequenced in a study of blood T cells in healthy people across ages. TCRdb processed the 5' RACE reads anew with MiXCR; each CDR3 protein has one entry. The sample carries approximately 800,000 distinct CDR3 sequences, about 26% recorded once. These data also formed part of another study, on T cells of mothers and their children.

Sequencing was done on a sample of blood. The origin of the receptors is a boy younger than 18 in good health. CDR3s include the opening cysteine and the closing phenylalanine or tryptophan. Each record gives: CDR3 length, V gene, J gene, CDR3 protein.

length: 14
V: TRBV20-1
J: TRBJ1-5
CDR3: CSARDGSPNQPQHF

length: 17
V: TRBV5-1
J: TRBJ1-6
CDR3: CASSIQGTDSYNSPLHF

length: 11
V: TRBV10-3
J: NA
CDR3: CAISDIGQQYF

length: 12
V: TRBV20-1
J: NA
CDR3: CSATGTTNEQFF

length: 12
V: TRBV29-1
J: TRBJ2-7
CDR3: CSVEVQGYEQYF

length: 14
V: TRBV10-3
J: TRBJ2-3
CDR3: CAISDSGGTDTQYF

length: 16
V: TRBV6-1
J: TRBJ2-2
CDR3: CASSPGQGGGTGELFF

length: 14
V: TRBV7-6
J: TRBJ2-2
CDR3: CASSLRQYTGELFF

length: 15
V: TRBV20-1
J: TRBJ2-7
CDR3: CSARLSRGASYEQYF

length: 16
V: TRBV11-2
J: TRBJ2-6
CDR3: CASSSAGFTGANVLTF

length: 13
V: TRBV20-1
J: TRBJ2-5
CDR3: CSAGWGRQETQYF